This T cell receptor (beta chain) was profiled in a study of T cells in Graves' hyperthyroidism and ophthalmopathy. Background on the study: Peripheral blood was secured at the point of initial diagnosis, before any treatment. Study-wide results and caveats: The model anticipated ophthalmopathy a median about six months pre-onset. Expanded thyroid clonotypes (above 0.001) were mostly also found in blood.

Details on this clonotype: Its antigen is still unknown.

Amplified regions were TCR beta CDR3 sequences from RNA transcripts. First-round RT-PCR with HTBI primers amplified the TCR CDR3 region. In TCRdb, the multiplex PCR reads were re-called with MiXCR into one record per CDR3 protein. The repertoire has approximately 590,000 distinct CDR3 sequences, around a sixth of them found once; the top ten carry less than 9.5%. Germline loops: CDR1 MNHNS, CDR2 SASEGT. This CDR3 has 15 amino acids. The V and J ends lost 7 bases and 2 bases respectively, with 18 bases between them. PBMCs were obtained from over 8.5 ml fresh peripheral blood. The specimen sequenced was blood. The sequence derives from a woman in her thirties with Graves' hyperthyroidism. V usage is TRBV6-1 and J usage is TRBJ2-7, with D unclear. The CDR3 region has the DNA TGTGCCAGCAAATTGCGCCCTGATGCAACCTACGAGCAGTACTTC. This translates into CASKLRPDATYEQYF.